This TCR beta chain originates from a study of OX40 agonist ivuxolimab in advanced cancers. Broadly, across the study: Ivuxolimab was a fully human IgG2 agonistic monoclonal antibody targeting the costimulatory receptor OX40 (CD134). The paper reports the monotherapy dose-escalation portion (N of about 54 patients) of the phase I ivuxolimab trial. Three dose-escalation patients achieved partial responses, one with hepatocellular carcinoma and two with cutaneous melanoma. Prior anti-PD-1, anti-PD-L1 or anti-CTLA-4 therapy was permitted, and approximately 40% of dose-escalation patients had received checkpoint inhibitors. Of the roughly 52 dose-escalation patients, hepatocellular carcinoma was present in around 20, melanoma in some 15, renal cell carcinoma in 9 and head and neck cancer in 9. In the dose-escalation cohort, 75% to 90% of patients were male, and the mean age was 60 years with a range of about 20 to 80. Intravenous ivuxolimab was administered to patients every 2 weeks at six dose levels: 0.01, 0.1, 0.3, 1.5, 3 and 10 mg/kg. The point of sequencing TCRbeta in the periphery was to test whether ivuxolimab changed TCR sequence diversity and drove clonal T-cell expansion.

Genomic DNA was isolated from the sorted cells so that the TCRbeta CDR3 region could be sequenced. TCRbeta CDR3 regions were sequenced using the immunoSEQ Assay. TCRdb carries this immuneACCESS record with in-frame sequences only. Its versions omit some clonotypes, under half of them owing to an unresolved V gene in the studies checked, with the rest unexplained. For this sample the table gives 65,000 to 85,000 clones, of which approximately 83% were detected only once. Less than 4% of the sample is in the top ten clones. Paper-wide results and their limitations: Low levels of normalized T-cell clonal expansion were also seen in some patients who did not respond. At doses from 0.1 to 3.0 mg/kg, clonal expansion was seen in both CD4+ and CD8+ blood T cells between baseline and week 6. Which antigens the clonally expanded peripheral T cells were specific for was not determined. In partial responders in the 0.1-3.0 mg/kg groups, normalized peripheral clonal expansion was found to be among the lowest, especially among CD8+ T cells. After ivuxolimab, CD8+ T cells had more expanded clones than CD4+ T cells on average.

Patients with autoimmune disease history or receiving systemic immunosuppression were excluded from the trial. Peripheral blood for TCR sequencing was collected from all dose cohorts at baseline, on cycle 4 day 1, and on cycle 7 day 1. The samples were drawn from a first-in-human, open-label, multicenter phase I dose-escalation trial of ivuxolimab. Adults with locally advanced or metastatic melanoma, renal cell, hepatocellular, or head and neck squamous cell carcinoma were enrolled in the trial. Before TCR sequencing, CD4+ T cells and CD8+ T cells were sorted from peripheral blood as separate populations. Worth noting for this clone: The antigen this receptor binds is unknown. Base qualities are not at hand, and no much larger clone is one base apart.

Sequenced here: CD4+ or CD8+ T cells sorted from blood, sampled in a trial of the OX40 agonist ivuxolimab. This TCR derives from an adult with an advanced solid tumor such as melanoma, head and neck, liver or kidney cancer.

The CDR3 here reads CASSSRATIGANVLTF. The bases read TGTGCCAGTAGTAGCCGGGCGACTATTGGGGCCAACGTCCTGACTTTC. The chain employs TRBV19 and TRBJ2-6, and perhaps TRBD2 as D gene, on 5 matching bases. As encoded in the germline V gene (reference sequence), CDR1 is LNHDA while CDR2 is SQIVND. Trimming at the junction amounts to 4 bases on V and 3 bases on J, and the germline ends lie 13 bases apart. Counted from cysteine to phenylalanine, this CDR3 has 16 amino acids. The entry retains the CDR3 DNA only, 48 bases that are in frame from base 1.